This passage covers 12 T cell receptor beta chains from one sample sequenced in a study of cytomegalovirus exposure and HLA in healthy donors. This PCR relied on a set of 60 Vbeta primers and 13 Jbeta primers. Clones were sequenced by immunoSEQ multiplex PCR, and TCRdb holds only the in-frame ones, with some missing. This sample has about 160,000 clones, with roughly 80% found just once. The sequenced sample was PBMCs. The receptors shown here come from a man aged 45-60 years in good health and CMV-seropositive.

The CDR3 DNA sequence: TGTGCCAGCAGCCCCCGACCAGGGGGGAATTCACCCCTCCACTTT. This translates into CASSPRPGGNSPLHF. The V and J genes are TRBV9 and TRBJ1-6; 7 bases line up with TRBD1. V was clipped by 4 bases and J by 7 bases; unmatched bases: 8. Germline V gene lookup returns CDR1 SGDLS and CDR2 YYNGEE. This CDR3 is 15 amino acids long.

The chain recombines TRBV5-1 with TRBJ2-3; 7 bases agree with TRBD1. The V gene end was trimmed by 4 bases and the J gene end by 4 bases; junction bases not matched to a gene: 9. Germline V CDR1 and CDR2: SGHRS, YFSETQ. The CDR3 totals 15 residues. The CDR3 DNA is TGCGCCAGCAGCCGGACAGGAAGATCCGCAGATACGCAGTATTTT. Amino acids: CASSRTGRSADTQYF.

For this clone: Other DNA variants within this sample encode the same CDR3. The chain links TRBV7-8 to TRBJ2-1; TRBD1 is a possible D gene (6 bases). Germline assignment: CDR1 SGHVS and CDR2 FQNEAQ. Between the trimmed V and J ends, which lost 4 bases and 6 bases, there was a span of 16 bases. CDR3 length: 15 residues. The CDR3 DNA sequence: TGTGCCAGCAGCTCCCCCGGCGGACAGCTCAATGAGCAGTTCTTC. It specifies CASSSPGGQLNEQFF.

In its sample, this clone was seen once. The chain combines TRBV11-3 with TRBJ2-2, with TRBD1 matching 8 bases. With 8 bases clipped from V and 4 bases from J, the junction kept 6 bases outside the gene matches. CDR3 length equals 14 residues. Germline V gives CDR1 SGHNT, CDR2 YENEEA. The CDR3 is CASRTGPGTGELFF. CDR3 in DNA: TGTGCCAGCCGGACAGGGCCTGGCACCGGGGAGCTGTTTTTT.

This chain links TRBV19 with TRBJ1-1, with 11 bases aligning to TRBD1. CDR1 LNHDA and CDR2 SQIVND come from the germline V gene (reference sequence). The CDR3 spans 16 residues. The trim removed 7 bases at V and 3 bases at J, leaving 10 bases unmatched. The CDR3 DNA reads TGTGCCAGTAAGACAGGACAGGGGGCCTTAGACACTGAAGCTTTCTTT. It yields the protein CASKTGQGALDTEAFF.

V gene TRBV5-1 combines with J gene TRBJ2-7; TRBD1 might be the D (7 bases). Trimming shortened V by 7 bases and J by 2 bases, and 16 bases separated the two germline ends. The CDR3 consists of 14 residues. Germline V gene sequence: CDR1 SGHRS, CDR2 YFSETQ. The CDR3 DNA reads as TGCGCCAGCGGAGGGGAGGACAGGACCTACGAGCAGTACTTC. Translation: CASGGEDRTYEQYF.

The chain combines TRBV4-3 with TRBJ2-7, with D possibly being TRBD2 (6 bases). Germline values: CDR1 LGHNA, CDR2 YSLEER. V was shortened by 4 bases and J by 6 bases, with 13 bases between the two germline ends. The CDR3 consists of 13 residues. CDR3 nucleotide sequence: TGCGCCAGCAGCCCCGACGCGGGGTTCGAGCAGTACTTC. It yields the protein CASSPDAGFEQYF.

V and J are TRBV6-5 and TRBJ2-3; D unresolved. Trimming took 8 bases from V and 6 from J, leaving 6 bases between them. Germline V gene data show CDR1 as MNHEY and CDR2 as SVGAGI. There are 10 residues in the CDR3. The CDR3 region has the DNA TGTGCCAGCCGAGCGGATACGCAGTATTTT. This translates into CASRADTQYF.

This clone was counted once. This chain uses TRBV4-1 with TRBJ2-2; weak D call: TRBD1 (5 bases). Trimming removed 0 bases from V and 3 bases from J, with 11 bases in between. The length of the CDR3 is 16 residues. The germline gives CDR1 MGHRA, CDR2 YSYEKL. The CDR3 bases are TGCGCCAGCAGCCAAGATTCTGGGGCCTACACCGGGGAGCTGTTTTTT. Its protein is CASSQDSGAYTGELFF.

This clone was detected a few times. This chain connects TRBV2 to TRBJ2-3; 8 nucleotides align to TRBD1. V was pared by 5 bases and J by 3 bases, with 4 bases of the junction left unmatched. The CDR3 consists of 14 residues. CDR1 is SNHLY, CDR2 FYNNEI, per germline. The CDR3 nucleotides read TGTGCCAGCAGTCGAGACAGGGGAACAGATACGCAGTATTTT. Residues: CASSRDRGTDTQYF. Complete variable domain (other parts from reference TRBV2 and TRBJ2-3): EPEVTQTPSHQVTQMGQEVILRCVPISNHLYFYWYRQILGQKVEFLVSFYNNEISEKSEIFDDQFSVERPDGSNFTLKIRSTKLEDSAMYFCASSRDRGTDTQYFGPGTRLTVL.

This chain joins TRBV29-1 and TRBJ1-2, with 12 bases lining up with TRBD1. The CDR3 is made up of 13 amino acids. The V gene's germline CDR1 is SQVTM and CDR2 ANQGSEA. Unmatched junction bases numbered 1, after V lost 1 base and J lost 7 bases. The CDR3 sequence: CSVEGDRGPGYTF. The CDR3 DNA reads TGCAGCGTTGAAGGGGACAGGGGGCCTGGCTACACCTTC.

This clone has just a few counts. The chain couples TRBV28 to TRBJ2-7, with 10 bases fitting TRBD1. Germline CDR1 is MDHEN and CDR2 is SYDVKM. There are 16 residues in the CDR3. J gave up 3 bases and V 5 bases, and 10 bases lay outside the gene matches. CDR3: CASSPKDRGLFYEQYF. The CDR3 DNA is TGTGCCAGCAGTCCGAAGGACAGGGGGTTGTTCTACGAGCAGTACTTC. Combining the CDR3 with reference TRBV28 and TRBJ2-7 gives the whole variable domain DVKVTQSSRYLVKRTGEKVFLECVQDMDHENMFWYRQDPGLGLRLIYFSYDVKMKEKGDIPEGYSVSREKKERFSLILESASTNQTSMYLCASSPKDRGLFYEQYFGPGTRLTVT.